This is a list of T cell receptor beta chains from one sample in a study of blood T cell repertoires in COVID-19. The assay was immunoSEQ multiplex PCR, and TCRdb's table has in-frame clones only and misses some. The sample yields some 240,000 clones, roughly nine tenths seen once. Sequenced material: peripheral blood. These receptors were taken from a middle-aged woman who had recovered from COVID-19. CDR3s include the opening cysteine and the closing phenylalanine or tryptophan.

>TRBJ1-5|TRBV2
CASVPSRGGNQPQHF
>TRBJ2-5|TRBV19
CASSSLTGETQYF
>TRBJ1-4|TRBV9
CASGRGQKTANEKLFF
>TRBJ1-2|TRBV28
CASSFRGAYGYTF
>TRBJ1-2|TRBV5-1
CASSLASSNYGYTF
>TRBJ2-1|TRBV7-9
CASSSGQGNEQFF
>TRBJ2-1|TRBV25-1
CASRDRGAGEQFF
>TRBJ2-3|TRBV12-5
CASGLARQNADTQYF
>TRBJ2-2|TRBV24-1
CATSVGQGTSRELFF
>TRBJ2-6|TRBV5-4
CASSLAEGFVSNVLTF
>TRBJ1-4|TRBV6-1
CASSEYQGLKLFF
>TRBJ2-3|TRBV11-3
CASSFGGKSTDTQYF
>TRBJ1-1|TRBV19
CASIAVIDSSNTEAFF
>TRBJ1-1|TRBV5-1
CASSPERDRGTEAFF
>TRBJ1-5|TRBV20-1
CSASLAGGGQPQHF
>TRBJ1-2|TRBV7-9
CASSLEGGYGYTF
>TRBJ2-3|TRBV15
CATSRDRPGSSDTQYF
>TRBJ2-6|TRBV21-1
CASSKSEPSGGAGANVLTF
>TRBJ1-2|TRBV5-6
CASSPTGDGYTF
>TRBJ1-1|TRBV7-3
CASSPRGGGGTEAFF
>TRBJ1-2|TRBV6-5
CASRGQGAFGYTF
>TRBJ2-2|TRBV29-1
CSGSLNTGELFF
>TRBJ1-3|TRBV15
CATSRDEPGNTIYF
>TRBJ1-2|TRBV21-1
CASSIRNYRPGGYTF
>TRBJ1-2|TRBV19
CASSMYPGDYGYTF
>TRBJ2-5|TRBV5-6
CASSSKENHRGSETQYF
>TRBJ1-6|TRBV6-5
CASTNYPGGSPLHF
>TRBJ2-5|TRBV2
CASSQDRGFQETQYF
>TRBJ1-5|TRBV19
CASSSGQGIGGNQPQHF
>TRBJ2-1|TRBV12-5
CASGLVLSGSPDEQFF
>TRBJ1-6|TRBV5-6
CASSLLLRGFGSPLHF
>TRBJ2-6|TRBV5-6
CASSLQRSGFFGANVLTF
>TRBJ1-5|TRBV9
CASSPGVAQPQHF
>TRBJ1-5|TRBV18
CASTTGTVNQPQHF
>TRBJ1-1|TRBV5-4
CASSPPGLSMNTEAFF
>TRBJ2-1|TRBV20-1
CSAYQYNEQFF
>TRBJ1-5|TRBV3-1/TRBV3-2
CASSPGQGVQPQHF
>TRBJ2-2|TRBV6-5
CASSYWTDNTGELFF